This passage covers 16 T cell receptor beta chains from one sample sequenced in a study of blood T cell repertoires in COVID-19. Sequencing was performed with immunoSEQ multiplex PCR; in TCRdb, only in-frame clones are kept and a portion is missing. The sample carries about 50,000 clones, roughly four fifths recorded once. Material for sequencing was peripheral blood. These receptors were collected from a woman between 55 and 75 years old with acute or convalescent COVID-19.

This clone has more than one count but fewer than ten. The chain uses TRBV20-1 and TRBJ1-5, with 8 bases that match TRBD1. Per the germline V gene, CDR1 is DFQATT and CDR2 is SNEGSKA (reference sequence). Unmatched junction bases numbered 8, after V lost 3 bases and J lost 4 bases. The CDR3 is made up of 15 amino acids. CDR3 coding DNA: TGCAGTGCTAGTTCGGTGACAGGGGATAATCAGCCCCAGCATTTT. It is translated as CSASSVTGDNQPQHF.

The V gene is TRBV4-2, the J gene TRBJ2-2, with D maybe TRBD1 (5 bases). V was cut by 1 base and J by 7 bases, with 13 bases left in between. The CDR3 runs 15 residues. Germline-derived CDR1 and CDR2 are LGHNA and YNFKEQ. DNA of the CDR3: TGTGCCAGCAGCCAAGGAATGGGGCGGATCGGGGAGCTGTTTTTT. This gives the protein CASSQGMGRIGELFF.

The chain is built from TRBV7-2 and TRBJ1-2; 10 bases line up with TRBD1. Germline CDR1 is SGHTA and CDR2 is FQGNSA. This CDR3 region has 15 residues. Trimming at V came to 4 bases and at J to 7 bases, leaving 9 bases not matched to a gene. The CDR3 DNA reads TGTGCCAGCAGCTCAGACAGGGGGCGCGGTATTGGCTACACCTTC. The encoded protein is CASSSDRGRGIGYTF.

The CDR3 coding sequence is TGCGCCAGCAGCTTGGCGGCGGGAAGCTTCTATGGCTACACCTTC. Its translation is CASSLAAGSFYGYTF. V usage is TRBV5-1 and J usage is TRBJ1-2; D uncertain. This CDR3 comprises 15 residues. Per germline, CDR1 SGHRS and CDR2 YFSETQ. With 0 bases removed from V and 4 bases from J, the gap between germline ends came to 13 bases. Together with reference TRBV5-1 and TRBJ1-2, the CDR3 gives the full variable domain: KAGVTQTPRYLIKTRGQQVTLSCSPISGHRSVSWYQQTPGQGLQFLFEYFSETQRNKGNFPGRFSGRQFSNSRSEMNVSTLELGDSALYLCASSLAAGSFYGYTFGSGTRLTVV.

V and J are TRBV7-3 and TRBJ2-3, with D possibly being TRBD1 (8 bases). The CDR3 runs to 13 residues. Between the trimmed V and J ends, which lost 5 bases and 8 bases, there was a span of 14 bases. Per germline, CDR1 SGHTA and CDR2 FQGTGA. The CDR3 DNA reads TGTGCCAGCAGCGCGGACAGGGAGGGTACGCAGTATTTT. Residues: CASSADREGTQYF.

This chain joins TRBV18 and TRBJ2-2; tentative D call: TRBD2 (5 bases). This CDR3 is 16 amino acids long. Germline V lookup: CDR1 KGHSH, CDR2 LQKENI. The V end was cut by 1 base, the J end by 3 bases, with 12 bases between. CDR3 nucleotides: TGTGCCAGCTCACCACGGCGACGGGGAGACACCGGGGAGCTGTTTTTT. Amino acids: CASSPRRRGDTGELFF.

This chain links TRBV6-5 with TRBJ1-3; 7 bases are a match to TRBD1. This CDR3 has 15 amino acids. V lost 2 bases to trimming and J lost 4 bases; unmatched junction nucleotides: 5. Germline CDR1 MNHEY, CDR2 SVGAGI. The CDR3 region is CASSYLAGGGNTIYF. CDR3 nucleotides: TGTGCCAGCAGTTACCTGGCAGGGGGAGGAAACACCATATATTTT.

This clone was seen just once. The J gene is TRBJ2-1, the V gene TRBV10-1; 16 bases match TRBD2. This CDR3 is 16 amino acids long. Unmatched junction bases numbered 6, after V lost 6 bases and J lost 7 bases. The germline CDR1 and CDR2 sequences are WNHNN and SYGVQD (reference sequence). In nucleotides, the CDR3 is TGCGCCAGCAGCGGGGGACTAGCGGGAGGGTTGAATGAGCAGTTCTTC. Protein: CASSGGLAGGLNEQFF.

The J gene is TRBJ2-7, the V gene TRBV2, with D maybe TRBD2 (6 bases). Germline CDR1 SNHLY, CDR2 FYNNEI. The CDR3 sequence is 14 residues long. Trimming pared 6 bases from V and 5 bases from J, leaving 17 bases between. The CDR3 sequence is CASRGLRESNEQYF. CDR3 nucleotides: TGTGCCAGCAGAGGCCTGCGGGAATCCAACGAGCAGTACTTC.

The chain uses TRBV6-2 or TRBV6-3 and TRBJ2-1, with TRBD1 identical over 7 bases. The ends lost 6 bases at V and 1 base at J; junction bases unmatched: 6. Germline CDR1 MNHEY, CDR2 SVGEGT. This CDR3 spans 15 amino acids. The CDR3 DNA reads TGTGCCAGCAGACCTAGGACAGGATCCTACAATGAGCAGTTCTTC. Amino acids: CASRPRTGSYNEQFF.

The CDR3, as DNA: TGTGCCAGCAGTTACTCTGGGCCGGACCAAGAGACCCAGTACTTC. It yields the protein CASSYSGPDQETQYF. V usage is TRBV6-5 and J usage is TRBJ2-5; D is uncertain. CDR1 and CDR2 from the germline V gene are MNHEY and SVGAGI. The CDR3 covers 15 residues. Trimming shortened V by 0 bases and J by 0 bases, and 8 bases separated the two germline ends.

The chain carries TRBV5-4 and TRBJ2-1; 8 nucleotides match TRBD2. Germline V CDR1 and CDR2: SGHNT, YYREEE (reference sequence). With 4 bases clipped from V and 9 bases from J, the junction kept 12 bases outside the gene matches. The CDR3 length is 15 residues. The CDR3 DNA reads TGTGCCAGCAGCCCCGTCGGGGGGGTTATAAGTGAGCAGTTCTTC. It translates to CASSPVGGVISEQFF.

The genes are TRBV3-1 (or the pseudogene TRBV3-2) and TRBJ1-2; D is possibly TRBD1 (5 bases). The CDR3 totals 15 residues. CDR1 is LGHDT and CDR2 is YNNKEL in the germline V gene (reference sequence). V lost 4 bases and J lost 5, with 17 bases in between. Written as DNA, the CDR3 is TGTGCCAGCAGCCTTGCGGGGACCTCGCTTTATGGCTACACCTTC. Its translation: CASSLAGTSLYGYTF.

This chain links TRBV15 with TRBJ2-3; no clear D. The germline gives CDR1 LNHNV, CDR2 YYDKDF (reference sequence). This CDR3 comprises 15 residues. V lost 1 base and J 4 bases, leaving 12 bases between the germline ends. In DNA, the CDR3 is TGTGCCACCAGCAGAGCTCCAGGAAAATCAGATACGCAGTATTTT. This encodes CATSRAPGKSDTQYF.

The chain joins TRBV4-1 to TRBJ2-7, with 11 bases that match TRBD2. The CDR3 covers 16 residues. Germline assignment: CDR1 MGHRA and CDR2 YSYEKL. The ends lost 4 bases at V and 5 bases at J; junction bases unmatched: 10. The CDR3, as DNA: TGCGCCAGCAGCCGCCAAGCGACTAGCGGGGCCAACGAGCAGTACTTC. Its translation is CASSRQATSGANEQYF.

The chain combines TRBV28 with TRBJ1-2, with TRBD1 matching over 8 bases. The CDR3 runs 15 residues. The germline gives CDR1 MDHEN, CDR2 SYDVKM. The V gene end was trimmed by 2 bases and the J gene end by 4 bases; junction bases not matched to a gene: 6. The CDR3 spells CASSLLPGQGYGYTF. CDR3 nucleotide sequence: TGTGCCAGCAGTTTACTCCCCGGACAGGGCTATGGCTACACCTTC.